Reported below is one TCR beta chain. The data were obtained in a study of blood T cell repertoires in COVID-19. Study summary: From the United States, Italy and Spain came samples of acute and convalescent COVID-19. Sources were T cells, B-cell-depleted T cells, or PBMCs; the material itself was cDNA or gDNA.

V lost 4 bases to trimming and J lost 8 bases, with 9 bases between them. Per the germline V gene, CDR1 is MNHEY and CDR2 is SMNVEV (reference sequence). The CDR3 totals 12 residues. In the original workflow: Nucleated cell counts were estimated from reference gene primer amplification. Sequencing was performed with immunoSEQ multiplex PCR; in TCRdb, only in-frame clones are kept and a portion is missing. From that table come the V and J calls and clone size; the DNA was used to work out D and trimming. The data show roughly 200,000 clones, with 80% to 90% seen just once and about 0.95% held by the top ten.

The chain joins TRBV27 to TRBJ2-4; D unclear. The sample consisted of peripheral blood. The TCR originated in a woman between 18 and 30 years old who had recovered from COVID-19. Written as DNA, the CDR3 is TGTGCCAGCAGTTCGAGGTCGGACATTCAGTACTTC. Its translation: CASSSRSDIQYF.